This T cell receptor (beta chain) was profiled in a study of blood T cell repertoires in COVID-19. Overall study: T cells, B-cell-depleted T cells, or PBMCs supplied cDNA or gDNA.

This clone came up once. Per the germline V gene, CDR1 is SGHNT and CDR2 is YENEEA. The CDR3 sequence is 15 residues long. V lost 5 bases to trimming and J lost 6 bases; unmatched junction nucleotides: 7. Seattle researchers signed up patients amid active infection and tracked them longitudinally. Authors' analysis steps: Amplified reference gene primers provided the basis for estimating nucleated cell counts. Generated by immunoSEQ multiplex PCR, the TCRdb table keeps only in-frame clones and is missing some. V, J and clone size are those of that table, while D and trimming were read from the DNA. The data hold about 64,000 clones, with around 90% observed a single time.

The TCR sequence derives from a woman aged 55-75 years with COVID-19, enrolled during active disease. The chain carries TRBV11-3 and TRBJ2-1; 10 nucleotides line up with TRBD1. The sequenced material came from peripheral blood. The CDR3 sequence: CASSPRDRGFNEQFF. The CDR3 DNA follows: TGTGCCAGCAGCCCACGGGACAGGGGCTTCAATGAGCAGTTCTTC. The full variable domain, completed using reference TRBV11-3 and TRBJ2-1, is EAGVVQSPRYKIIEKKQPVAFWCNPISGHNTLYWYLQNLGQGPELLIRYENEEAVDDSQLPKDRFSAERLKGVDSTLKIQPAELGDSAVYLCASSPRDRGFNEQFFGPGTRLTVL.